This record concerns one TCR beta chain sequence. The target antigen is unknown. These data originate in a study of cytomegalovirus exposure and HLA in healthy donors. Study findings and constraints: Rare sequences made up most TCRs, while some public TCRs were found in many donors. TCR beta sequences reportedly predicted most subjects' HLA-A and HLA-B alleles accurately. Later work found that TCR association rates differed between HLA loci; DRB1 had the most and HLA-C the fewest. Later analysis associated a missense DCLRE1C variant with TCR beta V- and J-gene trimming.

The PCR ran on 60 Vbeta and 13 Jbeta primers. The protocol was immunoSEQ multiplex PCR, while the TCRdb copy is restricted to in-frame clones and leaves out a portion. The data contain almost 200,000 clones, around 79% of them singletons. The TCR was taken from a male donor in good health and CMV-seropositive. Sequencing used PBMCs.

The CDR3 DNA reads TGTGCCAGCAGTCCCCTCGAGAACTACGAGCAGTACTTC. It codes for CASSPLENYEQYF. This chain uses TRBV27 with TRBJ2-7; D gene uncertain. The CDR3 runs to 13 residues. Germline V gene sequence: CDR1 MNHEY, CDR2 SMNVEV (reference sequence). V was cut by 5 bases and J by 3 bases, with 11 bases left in between.